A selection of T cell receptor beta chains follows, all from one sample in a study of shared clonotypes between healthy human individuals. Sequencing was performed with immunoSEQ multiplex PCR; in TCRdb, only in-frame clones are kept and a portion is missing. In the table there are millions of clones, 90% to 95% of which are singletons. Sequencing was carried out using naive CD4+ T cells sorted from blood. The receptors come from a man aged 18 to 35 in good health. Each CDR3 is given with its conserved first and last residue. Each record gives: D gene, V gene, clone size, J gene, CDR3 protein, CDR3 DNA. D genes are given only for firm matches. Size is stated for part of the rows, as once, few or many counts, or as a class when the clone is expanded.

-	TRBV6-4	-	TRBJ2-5	CASSLRRTQYF	TGTGCCAGCAGTCTCCGGCGGACCCAGTACTTC
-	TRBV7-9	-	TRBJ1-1	CASSLIKENTEAFF	TGTGCCAGCAGCTTAATAAAAGAGAACACTGAAGCTTTCTTT
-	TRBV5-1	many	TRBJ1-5	CASSLEGLNQPQHF	TGCGCCAGCAGCTTGGAAGGGTTAAATCAGCCCCAGCATTTT
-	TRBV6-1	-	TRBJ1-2	CASSESPGAPHYGYTF	TGTGCCAGCAGTGAATCACCAGGGGCACCTCACTATGGCTACACCTTC
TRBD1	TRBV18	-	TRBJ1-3	CASSPDAGGNGNTIYF	TGTGCCAGCTCACCAGACGCAGGGGGAAATGGAAACACCATATATTTT
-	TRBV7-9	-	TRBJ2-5	CASSSSYADSAPETQYF	TGTGCCAGCAGCTCATCTTACGCCGACTCGGCCCCAGAGACCCAGTACTTC
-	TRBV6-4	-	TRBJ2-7	CASSDPMGGTGPYEQYF	TGTGCCAGCAGTGACCCCATGGGGGGGACAGGACCCTACGAGCAGTACTTC
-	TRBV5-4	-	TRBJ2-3	CASSLVGRTDTQYF	TGTGCCAGCAGCTTGGTCGGGCGGACAGATACGCAGTATTTT
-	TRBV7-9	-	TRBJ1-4	CASSLGGTPNEKLFF	TGTGCCAGCAGCTTAGGGGGGACCCCAAATGAAAAACTGTTTTTT
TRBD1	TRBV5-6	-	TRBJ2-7	CASSRTTGVYFYEQYF	TGTGCCAGCAGCCGCACAACAGGGGTCTACTTCTACGAGCAGTACTTC
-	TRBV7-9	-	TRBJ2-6	CASSFSFVARANVLTF	TGTGCCAGCAGCTTTTCCTTTGTTGCGCGGGCCAACGTCCTGACTTTC
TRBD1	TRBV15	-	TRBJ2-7	CATSRDRGREQYF	TGTGCCACCAGTAGGGACAGGGGGCGGGAGCAGTACTTC
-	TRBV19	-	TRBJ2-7	CASRGRDSYEQYF	TGTGCCAGCCGGGGGCGGGACAGCTACGAGCAGTACTTC
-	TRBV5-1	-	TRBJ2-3	CASSLFGRSTDTQYF	TGCGCCAGCAGCTTGTTCGGCAGGTCCACAGATACGCAGTATTTT
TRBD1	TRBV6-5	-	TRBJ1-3	CASRRQGGNTIYF	TGTGCCAGCAGACGACAGGGGGGAAACACCATATATTTT
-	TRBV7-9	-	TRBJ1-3	CASSLGGSGNTIYF	TGTGCCAGCAGCTTAGGCGGCTCTGGAAACACCATATATTTT
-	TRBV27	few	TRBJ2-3	CASSPWRGSTDTQYF	TGTGCCAGCAGCCCATGGCGGGGATCCACAGATACGCAGTATTTT
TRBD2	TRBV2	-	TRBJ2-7	CASSDWTSGSVEQYF	TGTGCCAGCAGTGACTGGACTAGCGGGAGCGTCGAGCAGTACTTC
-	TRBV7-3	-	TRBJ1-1	CASSRGSDTEAFF	TGTGCCAGCAGCCGTGGTTCGGACACTGAAGCTTTCTTT
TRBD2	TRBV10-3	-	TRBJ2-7	CAISPTSGSFVEQYF	TGTGCCATCAGCCCTACTAGCGGCTCTTTTGTCGAGCAGTACTTC
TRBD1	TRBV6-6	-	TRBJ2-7	CASNDRVGYEQYF	TGTGCCAGCAACGACAGGGTAGGTTACGAGCAGTACTTC
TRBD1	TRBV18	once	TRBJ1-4	CASSPGTGLTEKLFF	TGTGCCAGCTCACCGGGGACAGGGTTGACCGAAAAACTGTTTTTT
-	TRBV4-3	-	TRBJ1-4	CASSYQGIGNEKLFF	TGCGCCAGCAGCTACCAGGGTATAGGGAATGAAAAACTGTTTTTT
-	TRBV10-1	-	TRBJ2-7	CASSEREIREQYF	TGCGCCAGCAGTGAGAGAGAAATCAGGGAGCAGTACTTC
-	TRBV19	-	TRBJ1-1	CATNSGVRAFF	TGTGCCACAAATTCAGGGGTTCGTGCTTTCTTT
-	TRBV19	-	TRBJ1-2	CASSIAPTDYGYTF	TGTGCCAGTAGTATAGCCCCTACGGACTATGGCTACACCTTC
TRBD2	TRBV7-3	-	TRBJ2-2	CASSPFPGTSGGSGELFF	TGTGCCAGCAGCCCGTTCCCTGGGACTAGCGGGGGGAGCGGGGAGCTGTTTTTT
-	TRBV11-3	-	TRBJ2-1	CASSLDPWGGEQFF	TGTGCCAGCAGCTTAGACCCCTGGGGCGGTGAGCAGTTCTTC
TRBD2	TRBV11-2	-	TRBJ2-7	CASSLIAHREGRYEQYF	TGTGCCAGCAGCTTAATTGCCCACCGGGAGGGCCGTTACGAGCAGTACTTC
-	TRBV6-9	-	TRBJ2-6	CASSLHEGEQPYSGANVLTF	TGTGCCAGCAGTTTACACGAGGGGGAACAGCCGTACTCTGGGGCCAACGTCCTGACTTTC
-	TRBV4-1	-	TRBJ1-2	CASSQDKTAGRRHGYTF	TGCGCCAGCAGCCAAGACAAAACGGCAGGGCGGCGACATGGCTACACCTTC
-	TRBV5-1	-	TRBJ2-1	CASSGAGTTEQFF	TGCGCCAGCAGCGGAGCCGGGACGACCGAGCAGTTCTTC
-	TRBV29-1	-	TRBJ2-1	CSVNLGSSYNEQFF	TGCAGCGTTAACCTTGGAAGCTCCTACAATGAGCAGTTCTTC
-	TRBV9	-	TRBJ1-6	CASSVRADNNSPLHF	TGTGCCAGCAGCGTGAGGGCAGACAATAATTCACCCCTCCACTTT
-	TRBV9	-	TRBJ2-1	CASSVGTAYNEQFF	TGTGCCAGCAGCGTAGGGACTGCCTACAATGAGCAGTTCTTC
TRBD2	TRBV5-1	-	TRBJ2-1	CASTLEAAGGYEQFF	TGCGCCAGCACTCTTGAGGCCGCGGGAGGGTATGAGCAGTTCTTC
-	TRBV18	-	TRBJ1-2	CASSPRRMVANYGYTF	TGTGCCAGCTCACCCCGGAGAATGGTGGCTAACTATGGCTACACCTTC
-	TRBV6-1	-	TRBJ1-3	CASSEGVQASSGNTIYF	TGTGCCAGCAGTGAAGGTGTCCAGGCGAGCTCTGGAAACACCATATATTTT
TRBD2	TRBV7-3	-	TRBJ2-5	CASSPRGGTETQYF	TGTGCCAGCAGCCCCCGGGGGGGCACAGAGACCCAGTACTTC
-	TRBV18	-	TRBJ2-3	CASSPQILQTSTDTQYF	TGTGCCAGCTCACCACAAATCCTGCAGACTAGCACAGATACGCAGTATTTT
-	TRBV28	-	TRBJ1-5	CASSSGTAPQPQHF	TGTGCCAGCAGCTCCGGGACCGCCCCCCAGCCCCAGCATTTT
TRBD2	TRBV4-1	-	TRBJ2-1	CASSQALAGGPSYNEQFF	TGCGCCAGCAGCCAAGCTCTAGCGGGAGGGCCCTCCTACAATGAGCAGTTCTTC
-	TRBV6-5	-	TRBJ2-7	CASSPPGVYEQYF	TGTGCCAGCAGTCCCCCAGGAGTCTACGAGCAGTACTTC
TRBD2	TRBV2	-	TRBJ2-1	CASNHRGTSRSYNEQFF	TGTGCCAGCAACCACCGCGGGACTAGCAGATCCTACAATGAGCAGTTCTTC
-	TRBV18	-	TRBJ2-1	CASSPAEGGVYNEQFF	TGTGCCAGCTCACCGGCGGAGGGGGGCGTATACAATGAGCAGTTCTTC
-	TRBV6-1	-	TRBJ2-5	CASSVPFETQYF	TGTGCCAGCAGTGTTCCGTTCGAGACCCAGTACTTC
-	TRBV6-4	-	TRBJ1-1	CSSSVPGPQSLNTEAFF	TGTTCCAGCAGTGTACCGGGACCTCAATCTCTGAACACTGAAGCTTTCTTT
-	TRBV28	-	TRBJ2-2	CASSSQGGTGELFF	TGTGCCAGCAGTTCACAGGGAGGCACCGGGGAGCTGTTTTTT
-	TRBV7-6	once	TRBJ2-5	CASGSGRAQYF	TGTGCCAGCGGGTCGGGCAGGGCCCAGTACTTC
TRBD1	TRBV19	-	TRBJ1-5	CASRHGTGVNQPQHF	TGTGCCAGTAGACATGGGACAGGCGTGAATCAGCCCCAGCATTTT
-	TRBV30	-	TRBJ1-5	CAWSGGSTYSNQPQHF	TGTGCCTGGAGTGGCGGGAGTACTTATAGCAATCAGCCCCAGCATTTT
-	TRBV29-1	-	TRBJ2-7	CSVEVFYGINEQYF	TGCAGCGTTGAAGTTTTCTATGGGATAAACGAGCAGTACTTC
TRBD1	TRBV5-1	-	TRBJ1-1	CASSRTGGRTEAFF	TGCGCCAGCAGCCGGACAGGGGGAAGGACTGAAGCTTTCTTT
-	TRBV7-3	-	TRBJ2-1	CASSGDGGLMGHEQFF	TGTGCCAGCAGCGGGGACGGAGGCCTCATGGGCCATGAGCAGTTCTTC
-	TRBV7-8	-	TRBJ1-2	CASSFNKVNYGYTF	TGTGCCAGCAGCTTTAACAAAGTAAACTATGGCTACACCTTC
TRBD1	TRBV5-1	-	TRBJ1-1	CASRPGTGNTEAFF	TGCGCCAGCAGGCCCGGGACAGGGAACACTGAAGCTTTCTTT
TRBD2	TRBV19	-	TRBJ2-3	CASRGLAGSDTQYF	TGTGCCAGTAGGGGACTAGCGGGGTCAGATACGCAGTATTTT
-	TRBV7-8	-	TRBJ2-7	CASSLGGTSYEQYF	TGTGCCAGCAGCTTAGGAGGGACATCCTACGAGCAGTACTTC
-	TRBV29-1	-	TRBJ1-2	CSVESQGYGYTF	TGCAGCGTTGAGTCACAGGGCTATGGCTACACCTTC